This TCR beta chain appears in the sequencing data of a study of Graves' ophthalmopathy and Graves' hyperthyroidism. The CDR3 covers 13 residues. Trimming removed 0 bases from V and 2 bases from J, with 5 bases in between. Germline V CDR1 and CDR2: MNHEY, SMNVEV (reference sequence). This clonotype was observed many times. Investigators amplified TCR beta CDR3 regions from RNA transcripts. Investigators did first-round RT-PCR with HTBI primers, then second-round multiplex PCR. TCRdb reanalysed the multiplex PCR reads using MiXCR and keeps one entry per CDR3 protein. The sample records around 340,000 distinct CDR3 sequences, about 17% being singletons.

The specimen sequenced was peripheral blood. The V and J genes are TRBV27 and TRBJ2-7; D gene unclear. This clonotype was obtained from an adult man with Graves' ophthalmopathy. The CDR3, as DNA: TGTGCCAGCAGTTTATCTCCGGCCTACGAGCAGTACTTC. It translates to CASSLSPAYEQYF.